The rows below give T cell receptor beta chains drawn from one sample of a study of shared clonotypes between healthy human individuals. Only in-frame clones appear in the TCRdb table, and some are missing; sequencing was by immunoSEQ multiplex PCR. The table records about 2,500,000 clones, roughly 92% of them present only once. Specimen: naive CD4+ T cells sorted from blood. The receptor set was obtained from a man between 18 and 35 years old in good health. CDR3s include the opening cysteine and the closing phenylalanine or tryptophan. A D gene is named only where the DNA matches it firmly. Rows may omit the clone size; those that give it use once, few, many or a size class.

D,J,size,V,CDR3,DNA
-,TRBJ1-4,-,TRBV7-9,CASSQYGGVGEKLFF,TGTGCCAGCAGCCAATACGGGGGAGTTGGTGAAAAACTGTTTTTT
-,TRBJ2-7,-,TRBV5-6,CASSFRGFSSYEQYF,TGTGCCAGCAGCTTTCGGGGCTTTAGCTCCTACGAGCAGTACTTC
-,TRBJ2-2,-,TRBV6-5,CASGRPPGELFF,TGTGCCAGCGGACGACCCCCCGGGGAGCTGTTTTTT
TRBD1,TRBJ1-5,-,TRBV5-1,CASSLYRDRGSNQPQHF,TGCGCCAGCAGCTTATACCGGGACAGGGGGAGCAATCAGCCCCAGCATTTT
TRBD2,TRBJ2-1,-,TRBV29-1,CSAVPTSGSGEQFF,TGCAGCGCTGTACCGACTAGCGGGAGTGGTGAGCAGTTCTTC
TRBD2,TRBJ2-7,-,TRBV2,CASSEKTSGAYEQYF,TGTGCCAGCAGTGAAAAGACTAGCGGGGCATACGAGCAGTACTTC
-,TRBJ1-2,-,TRBV7-3,CASSSAGSSNYGYTF,TGTGCCAGCAGCTCGGCAGGGTCCTCTAACTATGGCTACACCTTC
TRBD2,TRBJ2-2,-,TRBV7-9,CASSSPRRLAENTGELFF,TGTGCCAGCAGCTCTCCAAGGCGGCTAGCGGAGAACACCGGGGAGCTGTTTTTT
-,TRBJ2-5,-,TRBV5-6,CASSLVWGKQETQYF,TGTGCCAGCAGCTTGGTTTGGGGGAAGCAAGAGACCCAGTACTTC
TRBD2,TRBJ2-3,-,TRBV5-1,CASSFSGRSTDTQYF,TGCGCCAGCAGCTTTAGCGGGCGTAGCACAGATACGCAGTATTTT
-,TRBJ2-7,-,TRBV5-1,CASSWSLENYEQYF,TGCGCCAGCAGCTGGTCACTAGAAAACTACGAGCAGTACTTC
TRBD2,TRBJ2-7,-,TRBV6-5,CASSSLSGSHPYEQYF,TGTGCCAGCAGTTCACTTAGCGGGAGTCACCCCTACGAGCAGTACTTC
-,TRBJ2-4,-,TRBV2,CASSEQNLAKNIQYF,TGTGCCAGCAGTGAGCAGAATCTAGCCAAAAACATTCAGTACTTC
-,TRBJ1-5,once,TRBV7-9,CASSLEEGQPQHF,TGTGCCAGCAGCTTAGAAGAAGGCCAGCCCCAGCATTTT
-,TRBJ2-7,-,TRBV6-1,CASSVPGRESEQYF,TGTGCCAGCAGCGTACCCGGCAGGGAAAGTGAGCAGTACTTC
-,TRBJ2-3,-,TRBV5-1,CASSLALPADTQYF,TGCGCCAGCAGCTTGGCTCTGCCTGCAGATACGCAGTATTTT
TRBD2,TRBJ2-3,-,TRBV5-1,CASSLGSGRAIDTQYF,TGCGCCAGCAGCTTGGGGAGCGGGAGGGCCATAGATACGCAGTATTTT
TRBD1,TRBJ1-5,-,TRBV30,CAWSVGQGQHQPQHF,TGTGCCTGGAGTGTAGGACAGGGGCAACATCAGCCCCAGCATTTT